Detailed here is one TCR beta chain. Its specific antigen is unknown. Base qualities were left out, and no much larger clone turns up one base away. The data derive from a study of response to subunit inactivated influenza vaccine (dated by TCRdb to the late 2010s). In the study overall: To follow how T cells responded to a trivalent subunit inactivated influenza vaccine, the researchers relied on deep quantitative profiling of the T cell receptor repertoire. What the research found in general, with its limitations: According to the authors, only a limited number of new T cells may be recruited by each seasonal influenza vaccination.

Library construction relied on RT-PCR. Data came from an Illumina HiSeq 2500. The raw public reads went through TCRdb reprocessing: fastp at Q25, MiXCR clone calling, in-frame beta chains kept. Entries that share a CDR3 protein sequence are merged under the most common genes and DNA. Within this sample are about 540,000 distinct CDR3 sequences, with around 21% of them counted one time only. The ten largest account for under 3.5% of the sample. These sequences were also reported in another study, on T cells expressing NK-cell markers. In that second paper, the authors write: TCR beta cDNA libraries were made by 5'RACE template switching that added a universal primer site and unique molecular identifiers. TCR beta-chain repertoires were profiled in sorted CD3+CD56+NKG2C+, CD3+CD56+NKG2C- and CD3+CD56-NKG2C+ T-cell subsets from several donors. Seven of the eight sequenced donors were HCMV-seropositive and one was HCMV-seronegative. To restrict sorting to alphabetaTCR-expressing T cells, an anti-gammadeltaTCR antibody was added in several experiments. In over five donors, the dominant CD3+CD56+NKG2C+ clonotypes were among the top 10 CD8+ clonotypes and accounted for about 1.0-7.5% of CD8+ T cells. Those dominant clonotypes were again the most abundant among CD3+CD56-NKG2C+ cells in several donors, at roughly 25-60.1%. It remained unclear whether the expanded NKG2C-expressing T cell clones were specific for HCMV antigens. Randomly selected healthy volunteers, three men and five women, were used as the eight sequenced donors. To determine HCMV serostatus, a commercial ELISA kit was used to detect HCMV-specific IgG in serum. Ficoll density gradient centrifugation was used to isolate peripheral blood mononuclear cells from blood. Using Miltenyi isolation kits, CD4+ and CD8+ T cells were isolated from PBMC through magnetic immunoseparation. Priming for cDNA synthesis came from the TCR beta constant segment, and two successive PCR amplification steps followed. Sequencing of the libraries produced 2 x 150 bp reads on Illumina HiSeq 2000/2500, MiSeq or NextSeq. MIGEC was used to demultiplex reads and group reads by UMI, and MiTCR was used to assemble and quantify clonotypes. To exclude erroneous sequences, only TCR cDNA sequences supported by at least two reads were retained. Downstream repertoire analysis used the tcR package, and clonotypes were matched across fractions by CDR3 nucleotide sequence plus V segment. VDJmatch was used to annotate antigen specificity against VDJdb, with one amino acid substitution allowed in CDR3.

The receptor comes from a man aged 45-60 years who received an inactivated influenza vaccine. Donor details come from another sample of the same person, matched by shared clones. Sequencing used CD4+ T cells sorted from PBMCs, obtained about 11 days after vaccination.

The nucleotide sequence reads as follows: TGTGCCAGCAGTTACGGTGGGACTAGGCACTACTTC. This is translated as CASSYGGTRHYF. The chain is assembled from TRBV6-2 or TRBV6-3 and TRBJ2-7, with 8 bases aligning to TRBD2. Based on the germline V gene, the CDR1 and CDR2 sequences are MNHEY and SVGEGT. Trimmed from V: 2 bases; trimmed from J: 13 bases; junction bases lacking a gene match: 7. From its cysteine to its phenylalanine, the CDR3 spans 12 amino acids. Of all the DNA, just the CDR3 is kept, 36 bases in frame from base 1.